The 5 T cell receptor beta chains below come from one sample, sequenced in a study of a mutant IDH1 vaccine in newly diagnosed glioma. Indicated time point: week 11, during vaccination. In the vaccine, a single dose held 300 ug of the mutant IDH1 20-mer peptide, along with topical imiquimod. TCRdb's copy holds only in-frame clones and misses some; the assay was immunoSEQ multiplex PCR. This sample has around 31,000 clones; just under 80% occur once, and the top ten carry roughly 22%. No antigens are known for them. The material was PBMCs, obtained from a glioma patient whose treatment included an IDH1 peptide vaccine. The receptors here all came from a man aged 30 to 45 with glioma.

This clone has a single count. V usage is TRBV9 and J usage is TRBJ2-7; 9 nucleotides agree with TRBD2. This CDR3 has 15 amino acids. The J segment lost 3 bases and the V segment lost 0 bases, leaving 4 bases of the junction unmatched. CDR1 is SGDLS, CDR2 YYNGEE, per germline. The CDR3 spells CASSVESGGIYEQYF. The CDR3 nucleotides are TGTGCCAGCAGCGTAGAAAGCGGGGGGATCTACGAGCAGTACTTC.

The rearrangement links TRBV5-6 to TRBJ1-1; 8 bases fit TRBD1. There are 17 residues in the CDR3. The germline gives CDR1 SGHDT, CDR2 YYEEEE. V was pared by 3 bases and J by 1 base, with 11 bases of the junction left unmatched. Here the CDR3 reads CASSYWTGWDQNTEAFF. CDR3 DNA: TGTGCCAGCAGCTACTGGACAGGGTGGGACCAGAACACTGAAGCTTTCTTT. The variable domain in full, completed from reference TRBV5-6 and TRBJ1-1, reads DAGVTQSPTHLIKTRGQQVTLRCSPKSGHDTVSWYQQALGQGPQFIFQYYEEEERQRGNFPDRFSGHQFPNYSSELNVNALLLGDSALYLCASSYWTGWDQNTEAFFGQGTRLTVV.

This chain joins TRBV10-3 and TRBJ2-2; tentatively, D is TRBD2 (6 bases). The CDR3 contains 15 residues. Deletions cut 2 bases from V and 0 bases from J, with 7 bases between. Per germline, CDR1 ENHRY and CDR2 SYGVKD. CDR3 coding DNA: TGTGCCATCAGTGAGGGAGGGGCGAACACCGGGGAGCTGTTTTTT. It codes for CAISEGGANTGELFF.

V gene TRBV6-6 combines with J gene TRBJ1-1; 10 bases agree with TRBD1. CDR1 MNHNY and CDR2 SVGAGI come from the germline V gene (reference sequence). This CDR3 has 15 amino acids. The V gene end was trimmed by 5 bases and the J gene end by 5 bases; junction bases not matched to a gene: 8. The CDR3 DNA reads TGTGCCAGCAGTAGAGGACAGGGGGTAATTACTGAAGCTTTCTTT. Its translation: CASSRGQGVITEAFF.

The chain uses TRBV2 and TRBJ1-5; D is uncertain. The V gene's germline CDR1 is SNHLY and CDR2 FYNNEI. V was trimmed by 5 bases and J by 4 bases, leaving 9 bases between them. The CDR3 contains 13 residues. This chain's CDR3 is CASSLEINQPQHF. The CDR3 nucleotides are TGTGCCAGCAGTCTCGAAATTAATCAGCCCCAGCATTTT.